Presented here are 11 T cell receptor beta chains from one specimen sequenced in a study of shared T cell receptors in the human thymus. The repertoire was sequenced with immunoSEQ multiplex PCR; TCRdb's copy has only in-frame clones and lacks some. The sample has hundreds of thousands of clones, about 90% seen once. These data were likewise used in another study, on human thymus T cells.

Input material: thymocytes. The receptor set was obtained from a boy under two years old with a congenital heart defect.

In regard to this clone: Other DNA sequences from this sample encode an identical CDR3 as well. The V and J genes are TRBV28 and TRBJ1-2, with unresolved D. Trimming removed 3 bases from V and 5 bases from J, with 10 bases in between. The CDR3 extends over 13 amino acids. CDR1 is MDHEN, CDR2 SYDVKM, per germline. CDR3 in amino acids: CASSFLGGYGYTF. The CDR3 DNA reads TGTGCCAGCAGTTTCCTGGGAGGATATGGCTACACCTTC.

CDR3: CASKRVGYTEAFF. CDR3 DNA: TGCGCCAGCAAACGGGTCGGCTACACTGAAGCTTTCTTT. The J gene is TRBJ1-1, the V gene TRBV5-1, with D unresolved. CDR1 and CDR2 from the germline V gene are SGHRS and YFSETQ. V was cut by 6 bases and J by 3 bases, with 12 bases left in between. This CDR3 is 13 amino acids long.

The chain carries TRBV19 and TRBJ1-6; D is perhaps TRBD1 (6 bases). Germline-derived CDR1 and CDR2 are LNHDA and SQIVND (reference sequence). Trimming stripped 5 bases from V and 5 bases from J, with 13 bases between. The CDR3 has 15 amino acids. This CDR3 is CASSVGTHHNSPLHF. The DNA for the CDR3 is TGTGCCAGTAGTGTAGGGACACATCATAATTCACCCCTCCACTTT.

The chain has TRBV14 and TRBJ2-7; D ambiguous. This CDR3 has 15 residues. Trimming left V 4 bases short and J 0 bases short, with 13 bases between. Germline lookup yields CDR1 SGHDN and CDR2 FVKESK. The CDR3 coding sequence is TGTGCCAGCAGCCCCGGAGATCCCAGCTCCTACGAGCAGTACTTC. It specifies CASSPGDPSSYEQYF.

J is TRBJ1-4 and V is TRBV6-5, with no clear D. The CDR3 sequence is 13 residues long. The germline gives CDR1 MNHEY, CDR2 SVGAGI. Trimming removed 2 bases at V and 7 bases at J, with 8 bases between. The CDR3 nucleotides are TGTGCCAGCAGTTACGGAGGAGGTGAAAAACTGTTTTTT. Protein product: CASSYGGGEKLFF.

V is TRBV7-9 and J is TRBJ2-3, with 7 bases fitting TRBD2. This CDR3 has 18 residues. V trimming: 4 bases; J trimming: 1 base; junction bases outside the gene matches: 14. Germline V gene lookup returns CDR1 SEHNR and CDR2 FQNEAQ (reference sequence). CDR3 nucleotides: TGTGCCAGCAGCTCCCCCCTTTCTTGGCTAGCGGGCACAGATACGCAGTATTTT. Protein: CASSSPLSWLAGTDTQYF.

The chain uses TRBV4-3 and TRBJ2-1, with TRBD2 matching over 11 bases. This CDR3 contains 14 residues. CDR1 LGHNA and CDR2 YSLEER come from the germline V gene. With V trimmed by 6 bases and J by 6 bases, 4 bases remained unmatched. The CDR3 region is CASRPGLAANEQFF. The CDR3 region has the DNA TGCGCCAGCAGACCGGGACTAGCGGCCAATGAGCAGTTCTTC.

The DNA for the CDR3 is TGCGCCAGCAGCGGGACTAGCCCGAACACCGGGGAGCTGTTTTTT. This translates into CASSGTSPNTGELFF. The rearrangement joins TRBV4-3 to TRBJ2-2; 9 nucleotides match TRBD2. The V gene end was trimmed by 5 bases and the J gene end by 0 bases; junction bases not matched to a gene: 1. The CDR3 has 15 amino acids. Germline assignment: CDR1 LGHNA and CDR2 YSLEER.

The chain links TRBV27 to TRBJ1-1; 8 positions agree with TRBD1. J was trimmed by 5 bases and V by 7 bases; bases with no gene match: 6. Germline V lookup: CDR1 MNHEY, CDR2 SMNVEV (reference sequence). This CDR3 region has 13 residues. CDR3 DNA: TGTGCCAGCAAACGAGACAGGGGAACTGAAGCTTTCTTT. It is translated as CASKRDRGTEAFF.

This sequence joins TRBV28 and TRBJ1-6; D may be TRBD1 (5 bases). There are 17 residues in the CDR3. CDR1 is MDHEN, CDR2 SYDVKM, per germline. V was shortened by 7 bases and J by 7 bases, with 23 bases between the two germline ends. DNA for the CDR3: TGTGCCAGCAATCTCCCGCGGGACCGGGACCCGAATTCACCCCTCCACTTT. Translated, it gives CASNLPRDRDPNSPLHF.

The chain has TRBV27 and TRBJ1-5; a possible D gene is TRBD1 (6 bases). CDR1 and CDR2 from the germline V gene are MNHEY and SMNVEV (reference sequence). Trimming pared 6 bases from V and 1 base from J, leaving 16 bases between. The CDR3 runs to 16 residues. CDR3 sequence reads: CASRGRGQGSNQPQHF. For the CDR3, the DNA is TGTGCCAGCAGGGGTAGAGGGCAGGGGAGCAATCAGCCCCAGCATTTT.